This T cell receptor beta chain stems from a study of T cell responses to AZD1222 COVID-19 vaccine. Study outcomes and limitations: Repertoire sampling was restricted to post-peak T cell response timepoints.

The CDR3 is made up of 14 amino acids. V lost 3 bases and J 3 bases, leaving 11 bases between the germline ends. CDR1 and CDR2 (germline): MNHNS, SASEGT. The data were produced by immunoSEQ multiplex PCR, yet TCRdb's version contains in-frame clones alone and is incomplete. This sample yields tens of thousands of clones, of which 86% are seen a single time; roughly a tenth belongs to the top ten. A few counts support this clone. Its antigen is not known. The J gene is TRBJ1-1, the V gene TRBV6-1; D not certain. This clonotype originated in an adult in good health. The material was peripheral blood, obtained on day 0 of AZD1222 vaccination. The DNA of the CDR3 is TGTGCCAGCAGTGAGAGGGATAGGGACACTGAAGCTTTCTTT. Amino acids: CASSERDRDTEAFF.